The source of this T cell receptor beta chain is a study of blood T cell repertoires in COVID-19. Clones were read by immunoSEQ multiplex PCR, and TCRdb kept only the in-frame ones, dropping some. The sample includes 130,000 to 150,000 clones, roughly 89% of them seen just once. V was shortened by 2 bases and J by 0 bases, with 10 bases between the two germline ends. Germline V gives CDR1 LGHDT, CDR2 YNNKEL (reference sequence). The CDR3 consists of 15 residues. This sequence originates from a woman aged 45 to 65 with active or convalescent COVID-19. The sample taken for sequencing was peripheral blood. The chain is built from TRBV3-1 (or the pseudogene TRBV3-2) and TRBJ1-2; D is ambiguous. The CDR3 protein is CASSQSFTANYGYTF. DNA for the CDR3: TGTGCCAGCAGCCAAAGTTTTACGGCTAACTATGGCTACACCTTC.